This T cell receptor (beta chain) was sequenced in a study of T cell responses to AZD1222 COVID-19 vaccine. Study-wide results and limits: Spike-spanning, vaccine-associated CD4 TCRs were dominant at 160-218 and 743-854. Donors were mostly white British, more females; clonal diversity possibly underestimated.

The assay was immunoSEQ multiplex PCR, and TCRdb's table has in-frame clones only and misses some. The repertoire holds tens of thousands of clones, with 88% as singletons. Of note for this clone: Antigen: not known.

Germline values: CDR1 MNHEY, CDR2 SMNVEV (reference sequence). This CDR3 is 15 amino acids long. The trim removed 4 bases at V and 3 bases at J, leaving 4 bases unmatched. Whether given at about 4 or about 12 weeks, second doses were pooled. Sequenced here: peripheral blood, sampled 28 days after the second AZD1222 dose. V usage is TRBV27 and J usage is TRBJ2-3, with 10 bases fitting TRBD2. This clonotype was obtained from an adult who received the AZD1222 COVID-19 vaccine. CDR3 DNA sequence: TGTGCCAGCAGTTCCTTAGCGGGGGGAACAGATACGCAGTATTTT. It encodes CASSSLAGGTDTQYF.